This is a list of T cell receptor beta chains from one sample in a study of beta chain features in type 1 diabetes. The data were produced by immunoSEQ multiplex PCR, yet TCRdb's version contains in-frame clones alone and is incomplete. This table holds about 900,000 clones, 17% found once. Sequencing input: naive CD4+ T cells from blood. The origin of the receptors is a woman aged 18-30 years in good health. CDR3s leave out the opening cysteine and the closing phenylalanine or tryptophan. Each record gives: V gene, J gene, CDR3 protein.

TRBV5-1	TRBJ2-3	ASSLGAGFTRTDTQY
TRBV7-9	TRBJ2-7	ASSGSTYEQY
TRBV28	TRBJ2-5	ASSWGTGPETQY
TRBV7-3	TRBJ2-3	ASSLTGLAGADTQY
TRBV7-6	TRBJ2-7	ASSEKSGSYEQY
TRBV5-1	TRBJ1-2	ASSLGQARYGYT
TRBV28	TRBJ2-7	ASSPGTSGSWITYEQY
TRBV6-5	TRBJ1-1	ASSPPGYTEAF
TRBV19	TRBJ2-3	ASSGLGQGTDTQY
TRBV18	TRBJ2-4	ASSPPGDRRDIQY
TRBV5-1	TRBJ2-5	ASSYGTSGRGETQY
TRBV4-1	TRBJ1-5	ASSQDATGGQPQH
TRBV5-4	TRBJ2-7	ASSLEPSGTYEQY
TRBV7-3	TRBJ2-7	ASSSDSANYEQY
TRBV7-2	TRBJ1-2	ASSYIRGDYGYT
TRBV15	TRBJ2-4	ATSRTGRWDIQY
TRBV5-1	TRBJ2-3	ASQFTTGQTYDTQY
TRBV5-6	TRBJ1-4	ASSEGVTNEKLF
TRBV7-8	TRBJ1-4	ASSHRQGAREKLF
TRBV5-4	TRBJ2-5	ASSKTIQETQY
TRBV15	TRBJ2-5	ATSRVGRGEETQY
TRBV4-3	TRBJ2-7	ASSQVHSRGTAYEQY
TRBV28	TRBJ2-4	ASSSRGHYLNIQY
TRBV7-2	TRBJ2-7	ASSLERGGRWEQY
TRBV28	TRBJ2-3	ASSSSGAQSTDTQY
TRBV9	TRBJ2-3	ASSVRFEDTQY
TRBV2	TRBJ2-3	ASSRRRTESTDTQY
TRBV7-2	TRBJ2-1	ASSPTTVTYEQF
TRBV7-2	TRBJ2-6	ASSTHLRDTGSGANVLT
TRBV28	TRBJ1-5	ASTSSAVQPQH
TRBV5-4	TRBJ2-1	ASQPRGDPTYNEQF
TRBV6-6	TRBJ2-7	ASSPSYEQY
TRBV7-2	TRBJ2-3	ASSPGTSGSTDTQY
TRBV7-2	TRBJ2-3	ASTQGADTQY
TRBV7-9	TRBJ2-7	ASSQQGYEQY
TRBV7-2	TRBJ2-1	ASSYTSGSYNEQF
TRBV19	TRBJ2-2	ASSPRQGAGGELF
TRBV4-2	TRBJ1-4	ASSHPLEGRGASNEKLF
TRBV18	TRBJ2-7	ASSPGLAGVYEQY
TRBV14	TRBJ2-7	ASAVGIREEQY
TRBV19	TRBJ2-6	ASKGTGVGANVLT
TRBV28	TRBJ2-3	ASSPRGIGTDTQY
TRBV29-1	TRBJ2-7	SVRRDGSYEQY
TRBV28	TRBJ1-3	ASSDTGLGGNTIY
TRBV21-1	TRBJ2-7	ASSKALSRVLVYEQY
TRBV4-2	TRBJ2-1	ASSQELSQGWF
TRBV27	TRBJ2-1	ASSKREGLSYEQF
TRBV28	TRBJ2-2	ASNLSGSGTGELF
TRBV5-4	TRBJ1-1	ASSSMNTEAF
TRBV5-1	TRBJ2-1	ASSTTSLTYNEQF
TRBV6-5	TRBJ1-1	ASTRRSEGTEAF
TRBV28	TRBJ1-2	ASRTATNYGYT
TRBV2	TRBJ2-7	ASTKGTDFYEQY
TRBV18	TRBJ2-7	ASSPRAGTYEQY
TRBV9	TRBJ1-2	ASSVGAGSQNYGYT
TRBV9	TRBJ1-3	ASSPQRSGNTIY
TRBV6-1	TRBJ2-1	ASSYGGGHEQF